Listed below are T cell receptor beta chains from one sample, sequenced in a study of blood T cell repertoires in COVID-19. Measured with immunoSEQ multiplex PCR; TCRdb has only the in-frame clones, and not every one. The sample has fewer than 150,000 clones, approximately 91% seen once; the top ten hold 10% to 13%. Sequenced input: peripheral blood. These receptors all come from a man aged 50 or older with active or convalescent COVID-19. Both conserved end residues are part of each CDR3. Fields, in order: V gene, J gene, D gene, clone size, CDR3 protein, CDR3 DNA. A D gene is named only where the DNA matches it firmly. Expanded clones get a size class; other rows say once, few or many, or leave the size out.

v_call: TRBV5-1
j_call: TRBJ1-2
d_call: TRBD1
clone_size: .
cdr3_aa: CASSVRGSGGYTF
cdr3_nt: TGCGCCAGCAGCGTCAGGGGGTCTGGTGGCTACACCTTC

v_call: TRBV28
j_call: TRBJ1-6
d_call: .
clone_size: few
cdr3_aa: CASSRRNSPLHF
cdr3_nt: TGTGCCAGCAGTCGGAGGAATTCACCCCTCCACTTT

v_call: TRBV6-5
j_call: TRBJ2-1
d_call: .
clone_size: .
cdr3_aa: CASKAGPSYNEQFF
cdr3_nt: TGTGCCAGCAAAGCGGGCCCCTCCTACAATGAGCAGTTCTTC

v_call: TRBV6-4
j_call: TRBJ2-1
d_call: TRBD2
clone_size: .
cdr3_aa: CASSALATGGNEQFF
cdr3_nt: TGTGCCAGCAGTGCACTAGCGACGGGGGGCAATGAGCAGTTCTTC

v_call: TRBV28
j_call: TRBJ2-7
d_call: TRBD1
clone_size: once
cdr3_aa: CASSLSTGPGREQYF
cdr3_nt: TGTGCCAGCAGTTTATCGACAGGGCCGGGGAGAGAGCAGTACTTC

v_call: TRBV6-4
j_call: TRBJ2-2
d_call: .
clone_size: .
cdr3_aa: CASSDTHYNTGELFF
cdr3_nt: TGTGCCAGCAGTGACACCCACTACAACACCGGGGAGCTGTTTTTT

v_call: TRBV19
j_call: TRBJ2-7
d_call: .
clone_size: .
cdr3_aa: CASSNHQYEQYF
cdr3_nt: TGTGCCAGTAGTAATCACCAGTACGAGCAGTACTTC

v_call: TRBV10-3
j_call: TRBJ1-5
d_call: TRBD1
clone_size: .
cdr3_aa: CAISERGTGGQPQHF
cdr3_nt: TGTGCCATCAGTGAGAGAGGGACAGGGGGTCAGCCCCAGCATTTT

v_call: TRBV2
j_call: TRBJ2-1
d_call: .
clone_size: .
cdr3_aa: CASRPPDTEGYNEQFF
cdr3_nt: TGTGCCAGCAGGCCACCCGACACAGAGGGATACAATGAGCAGTTCTTC

v_call: TRBV5-4
j_call: TRBJ2-3
d_call: TRBD2
clone_size: .
cdr3_aa: CASSTGTSGTVGYTDTQYF
cdr3_nt: TGTGCCAGCAGTACAGGGACTAGCGGAACAGTGGGTTACACAGATACGCAGTATTTT

v_call: TRBV7-9
j_call: TRBJ2-5
d_call: TRBD1
clone_size: .
cdr3_aa: CASSLGTGSRETQYF
cdr3_nt: TGTGCCAGCAGCTTGGGGACAGGGTCTCGGGAGACCCAGTACTTC

v_call: TRBV11-2
j_call: TRBJ2-1
d_call: TRBD2
clone_size: .
cdr3_aa: CASSPGTSGHSEQFF
cdr3_nt: TGTGCCAGCAGTCCTGGGACTAGCGGGCACAGTGAGCAGTTCTTC

v_call: TRBV4-1
j_call: TRBJ1-4
d_call: TRBD1
clone_size: .
cdr3_aa: CASSEGQGTTTNEKLFF
cdr3_nt: TGCGCCAGCAGCGAGGGACAGGGGACGACAACTAATGAAAAACTGTTTTTT

v_call: TRBV28
j_call: TRBJ2-5
d_call: .
clone_size: .
cdr3_aa: CASSTTRTQYF
cdr3_nt: TGTGCCAGCAGCACAACTAGGACCCAGTACTTC

v_call: TRBV6-1
j_call: TRBJ1-2
d_call: .
clone_size: .
cdr3_aa: CASSELQGWRYTF
cdr3_nt: TGTGCCAGCAGTGAACTCCAGGGTTGGCGCTACACCTTC

v_call: TRBV6-5
j_call: TRBJ2-7
d_call: .
clone_size: .
cdr3_aa: CASRGGQYYEQYF
cdr3_nt: TGTGCCAGCAGAGGCGGACAGTACTACGAGCAGTACTTC

v_call: TRBV19
j_call: TRBJ2-6
d_call: .
clone_size: .
cdr3_aa: CASSIGLSGANVLTF
cdr3_nt: TGTGCCAGTAGTATAGGACTCTCTGGGGCCAACGTCCTGACTTTC

v_call: TRBV18
j_call: TRBJ2-7
d_call: .
clone_size: .
cdr3_aa: CAFPHRGYEQYF
cdr3_nt: TGTGCCTTCCCACATCGGGGCTACGAGCAGTACTTC

v_call: TRBV18
j_call: TRBJ1-5
d_call: TRBD1
clone_size: .
cdr3_aa: CASSPGQNNQPQHF
cdr3_nt: TGTGCCAGCTCACCGGGACAGAACAATCAGCCCCAGCATTTT

v_call: TRBV28
j_call: TRBJ2-7
d_call: TRBD1
clone_size: .
cdr3_aa: CASGRDRGSYEQYF
cdr3_nt: TGTGCCAGCGGAAGGGACAGGGGAAGTTACGAGCAGTACTTC

v_call: TRBV5-5
j_call: TRBJ2-7
d_call: .
clone_size: .
cdr3_aa: CASSLGQATYEQYF
cdr3_nt: TGTGCCAGCAGCTTGGGACAGGCTACCTACGAGCAGTACTTC

v_call: TRBV19
j_call: TRBJ1-4
d_call: .
clone_size: .
cdr3_aa: CASTKREILNEKLFF
cdr3_nt: TGTGCCAGTACAAAACGGGAAATCCTTAATGAAAAACTGTTTTTT

v_call: TRBV25-1
j_call: TRBJ2-1
d_call: TRBD1
clone_size: .
cdr3_aa: CASSHRGFYNEQFF
cdr3_nt: TGTGCCAGCAGTCACAGGGGCTTCTACAATGAGCAGTTCTTC

v_call: TRBV28
j_call: TRBJ2-1
d_call: TRBD2
clone_size: few
cdr3_aa: CASGQLAAYEQFF
cdr3_nt: TGTGCCAGCGGTCAACTAGCGGCCTATGAGCAGTTCTTC

v_call: TRBV30
j_call: TRBJ1-6
d_call: TRBD1
clone_size: .
cdr3_aa: CAWDEQGNSPLHF
cdr3_nt: TGTGCCTGGGATGAACAGGGGAATTCACCCCTCCACTTT

v_call: TRBV18
j_call: TRBJ2-1
d_call: .
clone_size: .
cdr3_aa: CASSPSGLWGSEQFF
cdr3_nt: TGTGCCAGCTCACCATCCGGACTATGGGGCTCTGAGCAGTTCTTC

v_call: TRBV6-2/TRBV6-3
j_call: TRBJ2-3
d_call: .
clone_size: .
cdr3_aa: CASSYKQGGDTQYF
cdr3_nt: TGTGCCAGCAGTTACAAGCAGGGCGGCGATACGCAGTATTTT

v_call: TRBV19
j_call: TRBJ1-4
d_call: .
clone_size: .
cdr3_aa: CASSRRGDATNEKLFF
cdr3_nt: TGTGCCAGTAGCCGGCGGGGTGACGCAACTAATGAAAAACTGTTTTTT

v_call: TRBV6-5
j_call: TRBJ1-2
d_call: TRBD1
clone_size: .
cdr3_aa: CASSYDRDSNYGYTF
cdr3_nt: TGTGCCAGCAGTTACGACAGGGATTCTAACTATGGCTACACCTTC

v_call: TRBV28
j_call: TRBJ1-2
d_call: .
clone_size: .
cdr3_aa: CASSPGVWVSGYTF
cdr3_nt: TGTGCCAGCAGCCCGGGGGTGTGGGTATCTGGCTACACCTTC

v_call: TRBV18
j_call: TRBJ2-3
d_call: TRBD1
clone_size: .
cdr3_aa: CASSLEGAGTDTQYF
cdr3_nt: TGTGCCAGCTCACTTGAGGGGGCAGGCACAGATACGCAGTATTTT

v_call: TRBV11-2
j_call: TRBJ1-1
d_call: .
clone_size: .
cdr3_aa: CASSFHSNTEAFF
cdr3_nt: TGTGCCAGCAGCTTCCACTCGAACACTGAAGCTTTCTTT

v_call: TRBV3-1/TRBV3-2
j_call: TRBJ2-2
d_call: TRBD1
clone_size: .
cdr3_aa: CATTGTGLTGELFF
cdr3_nt: TGTGCCACCACCGGGACAGGACTCACCGGGGAGCTGTTTTTT

v_call: TRBV5-1
j_call: TRBJ2-1
d_call: .
clone_size: few
cdr3_aa: CASSFGSSYNEQFF
cdr3_nt: TGCGCCAGCAGCTTCGGGAGCTCCTACAATGAGCAGTTCTTC

v_call: TRBV25-1
j_call: TRBJ2-7
d_call: TRBD2
clone_size: .
cdr3_aa: CASSAPSGGSYEQYF
cdr3_nt: TGTGCCAGCAGTGCCCCCAGCGGGGGTTCCTACGAGCAGTACTTC

v_call: TRBV27
j_call: TRBJ2-5
d_call: .
clone_size: .
cdr3_aa: CASSPALMAGATQYF
cdr3_nt: TGTGCCAGCAGTCCTGCCCTTATGGCTGGGGCGACCCAGTACTTC

v_call: TRBV27
j_call: TRBJ2-7
d_call: .
clone_size: .
cdr3_aa: CASALGGTSYEQYF
cdr3_nt: TGTGCCAGCGCTTTAGGGGGTACCTCCTACGAGCAGTACTTC

v_call: TRBV19
j_call: TRBJ2-5
d_call: .
clone_size: .
cdr3_aa: CASTGGHLGETQYF
cdr3_nt: TGTGCCAGTACGGGGGGACATCTCGGAGAGACCCAGTACTTC

v_call: TRBV24-1
j_call: TRBJ2-1
d_call: TRBD2
clone_size: .
cdr3_aa: CATSDPVLAGGPNEQFF
cdr3_nt: TGTGCCACCAGTGATCCCGTACTAGCGGGAGGGCCCAATGAGCAGTTCTTC

v_call: TRBV28
j_call: TRBJ2-2
d_call: .
clone_size: .
cdr3_aa: CASRPIQGDTGELFF
cdr3_nt: TGTGCCAGCAGACCTATACAGGGTGACACCGGGGAGCTGTTTTTT

v_call: TRBV2
j_call: TRBJ1-1
d_call: .
clone_size: .
cdr3_aa: CATARVITNTEAFF
cdr3_nt: TGTGCCACCGCGAGGGTGATTACAAACACTGAAGCTTTCTTT

v_call: TRBV4-3
j_call: TRBJ1-3
d_call: TRBD1
clone_size: .
cdr3_aa: CASSQTFQGAQNTIYF
cdr3_nt: TGCGCCAGCAGCCAAACTTTCCAGGGGGCACAGAACACCATATATTTT

v_call: TRBV30
j_call: TRBJ2-5
d_call: .
clone_size: once
cdr3_aa: CAWSPRNQETQYF
cdr3_nt: TGTGCCTGGAGCCCGCGGAATCAAGAGACCCAGTACTTC

v_call: TRBV11-3
j_call: TRBJ1-6
d_call: TRBD1
clone_size: .
cdr3_aa: CASSLDLAKGAADSPLHF
cdr3_nt: TGTGCCAGCAGCTTAGATCTGGCAAAGGGGGCGGCGGATTCACCCCTCCACTTT

v_call: TRBV7-9
j_call: TRBJ1-5
d_call: TRBD1
clone_size: .
cdr3_aa: CASSRGTGHQPQHF
cdr3_nt: TGTGCCAGCAGCCGAGGGACAGGCCATCAGCCCCAGCATTTT

v_call: TRBV3-1/TRBV3-2
j_call: TRBJ2-3
d_call: TRBD2
clone_size: .
cdr3_aa: CASSYGLAGTDTQYF
cdr3_nt: TGTGCCAGCAGCTACGGACTAGCGGGCACAGATACGCAGTATTTT

v_call: TRBV25-1
j_call: TRBJ2-7
d_call: TRBD2
clone_size: .
cdr3_aa: CASSEYLAGLAYEQYF
cdr3_nt: TGTGCCAGCAGTGAATATTTGGCAGGACTAGCCTACGAGCAGTACTTC

v_call: TRBV28
j_call: TRBJ2-7
d_call: TRBD2
clone_size: .
cdr3_aa: CASSSQGGTSGTFYEQYF
cdr3_nt: TGTGCCAGCAGTTCGCAAGGGGGGACTAGCGGGACTTTCTACGAGCAGTACTTC

v_call: TRBV5-1
j_call: TRBJ2-7
d_call: TRBD2
clone_size: .
cdr3_aa: CASSKRESYEQYF
cdr3_nt: TGCGCCAGCAGCAAGCGGGAGTCCTACGAGCAGTACTTC

v_call: TRBV12-3/TRBV12-4
j_call: TRBJ1-2
d_call: TRBD1
clone_size: .
cdr3_aa: CASSNRDSYGYTF
cdr3_nt: TGTGCCAGCAGTAACCGGGACAGTTATGGCTACACCTTC

v_call: TRBV5-1
j_call: TRBJ2-3
d_call: .
clone_size: .
cdr3_aa: CASSLEVGGGTDTQYF
cdr3_nt: TGCGCCAGCAGCTTGGAAGTCGGAGGAGGCACAGATACGCAGTATTTT

v_call: TRBV18
j_call: TRBJ2-5
d_call: .
clone_size: .
cdr3_aa: CASSQYQETQYF
cdr3_nt: TGTGCCAGCTCTCAGTACCAAGAGACCCAGTACTTC

v_call: TRBV23-1
j_call: TRBJ2-7
d_call: TRBD2
clone_size: .
cdr3_aa: CASSQASGSSYEQYF
cdr3_nt: TGCGCCAGCAGTCAGGCTAGCGGGAGCTCCTACGAGCAGTACTTC

v_call: TRBV7-9
j_call: TRBJ2-2
d_call: .
clone_size: .
cdr3_aa: CASSFAGLNTGELFF
cdr3_nt: TGTGCCAGCAGCTTTGCGGGACTGAACACCGGGGAGCTGTTTTTT

v_call: TRBV4-3
j_call: TRBJ2-7
d_call: TRBD2
clone_size: .
cdr3_aa: CASSRTSGGGGPFYEQYF
cdr3_nt: TGCGCCAGCAGCCGAACTTCCGGGGGGGGCGGGCCTTTCTACGAGCAGTACTTC